The T cell receptor beta chain under discussion was sequenced for a study of cytomegalovirus exposure and HLA in healthy donors. General study points: With further analysis later on, most CMV-associated TCR beta chains appeared HLA-restricted. Published work reported that the classifier diagnosed cytomegalovirus status with high specificity and sensitivity. Later genetic work tied a missense DCLRE1C variant to beta-chain V and J trimming.

Germline CDR1 is MDHEN and CDR2 is SYDVKM. V shed 6 bases and J 5 bases; nucleotides not matched to a gene: 6. The CDR3 is made up of 14 amino acids. PCR used 60 Vbeta primers and 13 Jbeta primers. Generated by immunoSEQ multiplex PCR, the TCRdb table keeps only in-frame clones and is missing some. This repertoire shows under 200,000 clones, around 80% found once; its top ten account for around 2.4%. Only a few counts were recorded for this clone. Its target is unknown. This chain uses TRBV28 with TRBJ2-2; 7 bases align to TRBD2. The TCR was taken from a female donor in good health and CMV-seronegative. Sequenced sample: PBMCs. The CDR3 nucleotides are TGTGCCAGCAGAGGCCTACTAGCGACCGGGGAGCTGTTTTTT. Its translation: CASRGLLATGELFF.